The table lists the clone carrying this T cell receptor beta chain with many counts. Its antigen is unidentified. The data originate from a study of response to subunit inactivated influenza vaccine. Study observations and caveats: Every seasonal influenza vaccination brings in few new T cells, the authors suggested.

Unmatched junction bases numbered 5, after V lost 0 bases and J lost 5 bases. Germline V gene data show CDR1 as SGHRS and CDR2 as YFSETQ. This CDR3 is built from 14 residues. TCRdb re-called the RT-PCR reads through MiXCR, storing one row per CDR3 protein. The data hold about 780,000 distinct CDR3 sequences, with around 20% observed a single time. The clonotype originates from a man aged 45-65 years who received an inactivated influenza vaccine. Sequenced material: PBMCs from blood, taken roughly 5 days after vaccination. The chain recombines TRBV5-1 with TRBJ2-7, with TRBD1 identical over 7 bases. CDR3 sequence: CASSLEYGTDEQYF. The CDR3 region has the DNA TGCGCCAGCAGCTTGGAGTACGGGACAGACGAGCAGTACTTC.